This TCR beta chain was retrieved from a study of human T cells and chemical hapten exposure. Study-wide context: Across its approximately 25 weeks, the study gave patients weekly diphenylcyclopropenone doses to the scalp. General study findings and limits: In the PT1 data, expanded TCR counts showed a positive correlation with patch test score.

MiXCR was run by TCRdb on the RACE reads, yielding one entry per CDR3 protein. This sample has 180,000 or so distinct CDR3 sequences, with about 15% found just once. On this clonotype: What it recognizes is unknown.

The CDR3 is 15 amino acids. J was trimmed by 4 bases and V by 6 bases; bases with no gene match: 1. The time point is: patch test 1, 2 weeks after DPC sensitization. Treatment in this sample: therapeutic diphenylcyclopropenone sensitization with weekly scalp DPC. Non-pregnant alopecia patients aged 18 to 70, suitable for DPC therapy. The sequencing here drew on whole blood, taken in connection with sensitization to the hapten diphenylcyclopropenone (DPC). The chain joins TRBV12-3 or TRBV12-4 to TRBJ2-1, with 15 bases that match TRBD2. The source of this sequence is a woman under 40 with alopecia areata. Some clones in this sample may be carry-over from other donors' samples. This CDR3 reads CASSGTSGGYNEQFF. The CDR3 DNA follows: TGTGCCAGCAGCGGGACTAGCGGGGGGTACAATGAGCAGTTCTTC.